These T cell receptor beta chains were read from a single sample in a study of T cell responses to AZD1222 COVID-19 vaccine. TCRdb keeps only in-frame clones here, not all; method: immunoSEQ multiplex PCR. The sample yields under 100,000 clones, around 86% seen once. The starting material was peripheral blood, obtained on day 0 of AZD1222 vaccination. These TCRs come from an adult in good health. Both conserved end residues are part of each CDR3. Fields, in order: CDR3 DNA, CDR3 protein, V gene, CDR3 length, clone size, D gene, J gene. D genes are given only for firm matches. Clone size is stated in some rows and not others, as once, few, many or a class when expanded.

TGCGCCAGCAGCCAAGAAGGGACCTATGGCTACACCTTC CASSQEGTYGYTF TRBV4-1 13 NA NA TRBJ1-2
TGTGCCAGCAGCCAAATAGCGGGAGGGTCGGCTGAGCAGTTCTTC CASSQIAGGSAEQFF TRBV14 15 NA TRBD2 TRBJ2-1
TGTGCCACCAGTGATCCGTTTGGGCACCTGCTCAATCAGCCCCAGCATTTT CATSDPFGHLLNQPQHF TRBV24-1 17 few NA TRBJ1-5
TGTGCCAGTCGGACAGGACCCTCTGGAAACACCATATATTTT CASRTGPSGNTIYF TRBV3-1/TRBV3-2 14 NA TRBD1 TRBJ1-3
TGTGCCAGCAGCTTATGGGGACAGAGCACAGATACGCAGTATTTT CASSLWGQSTDTQYF TRBV7-6 15 few TRBD1 TRBJ2-3
TGTGCCAGTAGTCCGCGGACTAGCGGGAGGGTTGATACGCAGTATTTT CASSPRTSGRVDTQYF TRBV19 16 NA TRBD2 TRBJ2-3
TGTGCCAGCAGCAGATACCAAGCGGGTCGTTCCTACAATGAGCAGTTCTTC CASSRYQAGRSYNEQFF TRBV7-3 17 NA NA TRBJ2-1
TGTGCCAGTGGACAGGTGCCGCGGGATACGCAGTATTTT CASGQVPRDTQYF TRBV2 13 NA TRBD1 TRBJ2-3
TGTGCCAGCAGCGGGACACCGTACAATGAGCAGTTCTTC CASSGTPYNEQFF TRBV28 13 NA NA TRBJ2-1
TGTGCCAGCAGCTTAAGCGGGGGTTTGCCTGAAGCTTTCTTT CASSLSGGLPEAFF TRBV7-9 14 NA NA TRBJ1-1
TGTGCCAGCAGGCCGGGACAGAGTTACAATGAGCAGTTCTTC CASRPGQSYNEQFF TRBV2 14 NA TRBD1 TRBJ2-1
TGTGCCAGCTCTCCAGCCGGGGGTGGGGGCCGGAACGAGCAGTACTTC CASSPAGGGGRNEQYF TRBV18 16 NA NA TRBJ2-7
TGTGCCAGCAGTTTTACCGGGTCCCATGAAAAACTGTTTTTT CASSFTGSHEKLFF TRBV7-9 14 NA NA TRBJ1-4
TGTGCCAGCAGCTTAGGACCGATTGGGGCCCACAATGAGCAGTTCTTC CASSLGPIGAHNEQFF TRBV11-3 16 once NA TRBJ2-1
TGTGCCAGCAGCCAAGACCCCCGCCAGCCCCAGCATTTT CASSQDPRQPQHF TRBV3-1/TRBV3-2 13 few NA TRBJ1-5
TGTGCCAGCAGCTCCAGGGGGAATCCTTCTGAAGCTTTCTTT CASSSRGNPSEAFF TRBV7-9 14 NA TRBD1 TRBJ1-1
TGTGCCAGCAGCGTAGAACTAGCGGGAGACGCCGGGGAGCTGTTTTTT CASSVELAGDAGELFF TRBV9 16 NA TRBD2 TRBJ2-2
TGTGCCAGCAGTTACTTTGGGGAAGGCGAGCAGTACTTC CASSYFGEGEQYF TRBV6-5 13 NA NA TRBJ2-7
TGTGCCAGCAGCTCACGTACGACAGATAATTCACCCCTCCACTTT CASSSRTTDNSPLHF TRBV11-3 15 once NA TRBJ1-6
TGTGCCAGCAGCCCCAAGTATACGGACGGGAGGACAGATACGCAGTATTTT CASSPKYTDGRTDTQYF TRBV3-1/TRBV3-2 17 NA TRBD2 TRBJ2-3
TGTGCCAGCAGTTACCGGGAGACCCAGTACTTC CASSYRETQYF TRBV6-5 11 NA NA TRBJ2-5
TGTGCCAGCAGTCCGCGACACCTCTCTGGAAACACCATATATTTT CASSPRHLSGNTIYF TRBV27 15 NA NA TRBJ1-3
TGTGCCAGCAGCCCAATCCGGACTAGCGGGATCTACAATGAGCAGTTCTTC CASSPIRTSGIYNEQFF TRBV14 17 NA TRBD2 TRBJ2-1
TGTGCCAGCAGTACTAGTTCGGCGAACTCCTACGAGCAGTACTTC CASSTSSANSYEQYF TRBV28 15 once NA TRBJ2-7
TGTGCCAGCAGTTACGTTACAGGGGGAGATCAGCCCCAGCATTTT CASSYVTGGDQPQHF TRBV6-5 15 NA TRBD1 TRBJ1-5
TGTGCCAGCAGCTTGGGGTCGGCAGGGGAGGCCTACAATGAGCAGTTCTTC CASSLGSAGEAYNEQFF TRBV5-6 17 NA NA TRBJ2-1
TGCGCCAGCAGCTTCGACGGTGACTATGGCTACACCTTC CASSFDGDYGYTF TRBV5-1 13 NA NA TRBJ1-2
TGCAGCACCCGGGTTGGCTATGGCTACACCTTC CSTRVGYGYTF TRBV29-1 11 once NA TRBJ1-2
TGTGCCAGTAGTGGCGGGACACATAACACCGGGGAGCTGTTTTTT CASSGGTHNTGELFF TRBV19 15 NA NA TRBJ2-2
TGTGCCAGCAGTGACGGGGGACGGGCCCATTCACCCCTCCACTTT CASSDGGRAHSPLHF TRBV6-1 15 NA NA TRBJ1-6
TGTGCCAGCAGCTATGACCGGAACACTGAAGCTTTCTTT CASSYDRNTEAFF TRBV7-2 13 NA NA TRBJ1-1
TGTGCCAGCAGCCCCCATAGCGGGAGGTGGAGTGAGCAGTTCTTC CASSPHSGRWSEQFF TRBV7-3 15 NA TRBD2 TRBJ2-1
TGTGCCAGTAAGGGACTAGCGAACACCGGGGAGCTGTTTTTT CASKGLANTGELFF TRBV19 14 NA TRBD2 TRBJ2-2
TGTGCCAGCAGCTTTTCGCGGGGGCCCTCCTACGAGCAGTACTTC CASSFSRGPSYEQYF TRBV28 15 NA NA TRBJ2-7
TGTGCCAGCAGTGAAAGGGGAGGGAGTGAGCAGTTCTTC CASSERGGSEQFF TRBV6-1 13 NA TRBD2 TRBJ2-1
TGTGCCAGCAGTGGGCTAGTAGGCTCGTACTTC CASSGLVGSYF TRBV2 11 NA NA TRBJ2-7
TGTGCCAGCAGCTTAGGAGGATCTAAGCAGTTCTTC CASSLGGSKQFF TRBV7-9 12 NA NA TRBJ2-1
TGTGCCAGCAGTTATACCGGGGGCAGGACTAATGAAAAACTGTTTTTT CASSYTGGRTNEKLFF TRBV6-5 16 NA NA TRBJ1-4
TGTGCCAGCAGTTTCCGGGATGGCTACACCTTC CASSFRDGYTF TRBV28 11 NA NA TRBJ1-2
TGCGCCAGCAGCCCCTCGGGCGGGAGAATCGCAGATACGCAGTATTTT CASSPSGGRIADTQYF TRBV5-1 16 NA TRBD2 TRBJ2-3
TGTGCCAGCACCAAAGGGGCAGTGGGCTACGAGCAGTACTTC CASTKGAVGYEQYF TRBV11-2 14 NA NA TRBJ2-7
TGTGCCAGCAGCCAAGATCGGAGGGACAGGACCTACGAGCAGTACTTC CASSQDRRDRTYEQYF TRBV14 16 NA TRBD1 TRBJ2-7